This T cell receptor beta chain was documented in a study of identical twins (dated by TCRdb to 2016 to 2018). With respect to the entire study: The study deep-sequenced TCR alpha and beta repertoires from monozygotic twins, unrelated adults of various ages and cord blood to test whether fetal clonotypes persist. To rule out contamination, the twin experiments were replicated at different times with different library preparation protocols.

What the research found in general, with its limitations: Invariant T cells such as MAIT and iNKT could partly confound zero-insertion analyses, though diverse VJ usage argued against this for most clonotypes. Because the same donors could not be followed over many years, the conclusions depended on cross-sectional statistical analysis. Fewer insertions were carried by abundant cord blood beta clonotypes; a weaker similar trend was observed in young adult naive repertoires, while no such trend was observed in memory repertoires. In monozygotic twins, recombination models systematically underestimated out-of-frame TCR alpha sharing, but the models matched the sharing seen between unrelated individuals. Out-of-frame TCR alpha sequences shared between twins showed an excess of low generation-probability sequences compared with coincidental sharing between unrelated individuals. In beta out-of-frame sequences, excess twin sharing was weaker, because having fewer shared sequences lowered the signal-to-noise ratio.

Remarks on this clonotype: The antigen it recognizes is unknown. Within one base of it there is no much larger clone, and no base qualities were kept.

Library generation was performed with 5' RACE. Sequencing relied on an Illumina HiSeq 2000. A universal primer binding site was added through template switching, and the final cDNA carried a unique molecular identifier so that TCR cDNA molecules could be counted accurately. Specific primers in the conserved constant-segment region were used to synthesize first-strand cDNA for TCR alpha and beta chains. To control for contamination, every cDNA library carried two barcodes: a SMART-Mk sample barcode plus Illumina barcodes. TruSeq adapter sequences and Illumina sample barcodes were added in two successive PCR steps. Sequencing of the TCR alpha and beta cDNA libraries was done on the Illumina HiSeq platform using custom primers. The authors' analysis ran thus. Raw reads were processed with MiGEC to extract unique molecular identifiers, and MiXCR was used to determine CDR3 positions. Recombination models were inferred per individual with the repgenHMM and IGoR tools using an EM algorithm. Shared clonotypes were analyzed with the tcR package in R, and sharing was normalized by the product of cloneset sizes. To study raw recombination free of thymic and clonal selection effects, out-of-frame nonproductive sequences were analyzed. The raw public data were reprocessed by TCRdb itself: fastp quality trimming at Q25, MiXCR clonotype calling, in-frame beta chains only. Every CDR3 protein is listed once, alongside the most common genes and DNA of its rows. The V and J calls were determined by TCRdb, not by the authors. Within this sample are roughly 720,000 distinct CDR3 sequences, with approximately 18% of them counted one time only. The ten largest account for roughly 13% of the sample.

Only healthy Caucasian donors were included. Three pairs of female monozygotic twins, all aged roughly 18 to 30 years, were included in the twin cohort. RNA for TCR libraries was isolated from peripheral blood mononuclear cells. These data were likewise used in another study, on T cells expressing NK-cell markers. From the second report: Three sorted T-cell subsets (CD3+CD56+NKG2C+, CD3+CD56+NKG2C- and CD3+CD56-NKG2C+) from several donors had their TCR beta-chain repertoires profiled. Seven of the eight sequenced donors were HCMV-seropositive and one was HCMV-seronegative. To restrict sorting to alphabetaTCR-expressing T cells, an anti-gammadeltaTCR antibody was added in several experiments. For six donors, the dominant CD3+CD56+NKG2C+ clonotypes were among the top 10 CD8+ clonotypes and accounted for about 1.0-8% of CD8+ T cells. Those dominant clonotypes were again the most abundant among CD3+CD56-NKG2C+ cells in a handful of donors, at about 25-65%. It remained unclear whether the expanded NKG2C-expressing T cell clones were specific for HCMV antigens. Randomly selected healthy volunteers, three men and five women, were used as the eight sequenced donors. To determine HCMV serostatus, a commercial ELISA kit was used to detect HCMV-specific IgG in serum. For a handful of donors, unsorted PBMC were also used to sequence bulk peripheral blood T-cell repertoires. MIGEC was used to demultiplex reads and group the reads by UMI, and MiTCR was used to assemble and quantify clonotypes. Only TCR cDNA sequences supported by at least two reads were kept to exclude erroneous sequences. The tcR package was used for downstream repertoire analysis, and clonotypes were matched across fractions by CDR3 nucleotide sequence plus V segment. VDJmatch was used to annotate antigen specificity against VDJdb, with one amino acid substitution in CDR3 allowed.

Sequenced input: PBMCs. The clonotype originates from a woman younger than 35 in good health.

The CDR3 sequence is CASSLAQLADEQFF. At the DNA level, the sequence is TGCGCCAGCAGCTTGGCCCAGCTGGCCGATGAGCAGTTCTTC. The chain is made from TRBV5-1 and TRBJ2-1; no D segment can be confidently identified. CDR1 and CDR2, looked up from the germline V gene, are SGHRS and YFSETQ. The junction shows trimming of 0 bases on V and 8 bases on J, plus 12 bases between the germline ends. Measured from the cysteine to the phenylalanine, the CDR3 is 14 residues long. This entry keeps only the CDR3 DNA: 42 bases, framed from base 1.